Each of the 20 T cell receptor beta chains below was sequenced from the same sample in a study of PD-1 blockade in classical Hodgkin lymphoma (dated by TCRdb to between 2020 and 2021). Library preparation used the immunoSEQ multiplex PCR assay. The table was pulled from immuneACCESS by TCRdb, which kept in-frame rearrangements only. Such tables lose some clones; where checked, under half of the loss comes from unresolved V genes, and the rest has no known cause. The sample profile shows roughly 6,000 clones; less than 80% of them were found once. Jointly, the top ten make up approximately 3.5% of the sample. Interpreted using the paper, the time point label stands for: cycle 1 day 1 (C1D1), immediately before nivolumab initiation. Every trial patient had relapsed following autologous stem cell transplantation, and prior brentuximab vedotin exposure was what differed among cohorts A, B and C. CD4+ T cells were purified from thawed PBMCs by magnetic negative selection with a Miltenyi CD4+ T cell isolation kit.

Source: CD4+ T cells from blood, taken at baseline. These receptors were taken from a human donor with classical Hodgkin lymphoma.

The chain employs TRBV7-2 and TRBJ1-6, with D maybe TRBD1 (6 bases). CDR1 and CDR2 (germline): SGHTA, FQGNSA. The V and J ends lost 1 base and 10 bases respectively, with 17 bases between them. The CDR3 is 16 amino acids. The CDR3 DNA reads as TGTGCCAGCAGCTTAGGCGGGGGCGAATTATTCTCACCCCTCCACTTT. It codes for CASSLGGGELFSPLHF.

The chain links TRBV30 to TRBJ2-7, with D possibly matching TRBD1 (8 bases). V lost 3 bases, J lost 6 bases, and 18 bases lay in between. The CDR3 length is 14 residues. The germline V gene encodes CDR1 GTSNPN and CDR2 SVGIG (reference sequence). The CDR3 region has the DNA TGTGCCTGGAGGGCCTGGACAGGGAGGGGCGAGCAGTACTTC. Translating it yields CAWRAWTGRGEQYF.

The gene calls are TRBV7-9 and TRBJ2-2, with 8 bases lining up with TRBD2. This CDR3 is built from 17 residues. Germline V CDR1 and CDR2: SEHNR, FQNEAQ (reference sequence). V shed 5 bases, J shed 3 bases, and the junction held 11 bases outside the gene matches. CDR3 region: CASSPRVRGDYTGELFF. CDR3 nucleotides: TGTGCCAGCAGCCCGCGAGTGCGGGGGGACTACACCGGGGAGCTGTTTTTT.

This chain links TRBV19 with TRBJ2-7; 8 bases fit TRBD2. Germline CDR1 reads LNHDA; CDR2 reads SQIVND (reference sequence). The V gene end was trimmed by 8 bases and the J gene end by 2 bases; junction bases not matched to a gene: 2. The CDR3 consists of 12 residues. The CDR3 loop is CASGRGAYEQYF. Here the CDR3 DNA reads TGTGCCAGTGGGCGGGGGGCCTACGAGCAGTACTTC.

This chain uses TRBV9 with TRBJ2-7; D remains unclear. Trimming cost V 0 bases and J 3 bases, with 10 bases left between them. The V gene's germline CDR1 is SGDLS and CDR2 YYNGEE. The CDR3 runs to 14 residues. CDR3 sequence reads: CASSVGGKYYEQYF. In DNA form, the CDR3 reads TGTGCCAGCAGCGTAGGTGGCAAGTACTACGAGCAGTACTTC.

The chain couples TRBV27 to TRBJ2-5; 10 bases align to TRBD2. Trimming cost V 10 bases and J 6 bases; bases outside gene matches: 11. CDR1 is MNHEY, CDR2 SMNVEV, per germline (reference sequence). The CDR3 has 14 amino acids. The CDR3 DNA is TGTGCCACCAGAAGCGGGGGGGCCTCGAAGACCCAGTACTTC. This codes for CATRSGGASKTQYF.

This clone was counted a few times. The rearrangement links TRBV28 to TRBJ1-5; D is undetermined. The CDR3 covers 14 residues. Trimming shortened V by 8 bases and J by 2 bases, and 13 bases separated the two germline ends. Germline lookup yields CDR1 MDHEN and CDR2 SYDVKM. Here the CDR3 reads CASLAWVRNQPQHF. Written as DNA, the CDR3 is TGTGCCAGCTTAGCGTGGGTACGCAATCAGCCCCAGCATTTT. The whole variable domain, filled in from reference TRBV28 and TRBJ1-5, reads DVKVTQSSRYLVKRTGEKVFLECVQDMDHENMFWYRQDPGLGLRLIYFSYDVKMKEKGDIPEGYSVSREKKERFSLILESASTNQTSMYLCASLAWVRNQPQHFGDGTRLSIL.

The chain carries TRBV19 and TRBJ1-5; D call uncertain. The germline V gene encodes CDR1 LNHDA and CDR2 SQIVND (reference sequence). The V gene lost 8 bases and the J gene lost 6 bases, with 17 bases spanning the gap. The CDR3 is 14 amino acids. The CDR3 spells CASHDMGSFQPQHF. The DNA for the CDR3 is TGTGCCAGTCACGACATGGGGAGTTTTCAGCCCCAGCATTTT. Filled out from reference TRBV19 and TRBJ1-5, the complete variable domain reads DGGITQSPKYLFRKEGQNVTLSCEQNLNHDAMYWYRQDPGQGLRLIYYSQIVNDFQKGDIAEGYSVSREKKESFPLTVTSAQKNPTAFYLCASHDMGSFQPQHFGDGTRLSIL.

V gene TRBV6-6 combines with J gene TRBJ1-4; D might be TRBD1 (5 bases). V was trimmed by 10 bases and J by 7 bases, leaving 16 bases between them. The CDR3 runs to 13 residues. CDR1 MNHNY and CDR2 SVGAGI come from the germline V gene (reference sequence). The chain's CDR3 is CAIHGGFGEKLFF. The CDR3 DNA reads as TGTGCCATCCATGGGGGTTTTGGTGAAAAACTGTTTTTT.

The chain carries TRBV4-2 and TRBJ1-2, with D tentatively TRBD1 (6 bases). Trimming removed 3 bases at V and 0 bases at J, with 8 bases between. CDR1 and CDR2 from the germline V gene are LGHNA and YNFKEQ. The CDR3 totals 14 residues. The CDR3 nucleotides read TGTGCCAGCAGCCAGACAGGAGCTAACTATGGCTACACCTTC. This encodes CASSQTGANYGYTF.

The rearrangement joins TRBV6-6 to TRBJ2-2; 7 nucleotides line up with TRBD2. With V trimmed by 6 bases and J by 4 bases, 8 bases remained unmatched. Per the germline V gene, CDR1 is MNHNY and CDR2 is SVGAGI (reference sequence). This CDR3 has 15 amino acids. CDR3 sequence: CASSRRREGTGELFF. The CDR3 nucleotides read TGTGCCAGCAGCCGTCGCAGGGAGGGCACCGGGGAGCTGTTTTTT.

The gene calls are TRBV5-1 and TRBJ2-3; D is undetermined. V dropped 0 bases and J dropped 0 bases, with 8 bases sitting between them. Germline values: CDR1 SGHRS, CDR2 YFSETQ. The CDR3 is 15 residues long. CDR3 nucleotide sequence: TGCGCCAGCAGCTTGGAAGGGCCTAGCACAGATACGCAGTATTTT. This codes for CASSLEGPSTDTQYF.

This clone was recorded once. This chain's CDR3 is CASSPMEYGYTF. For the CDR3, the DNA is TGTGCCAGCAGCCCAATGGAGTATGGCTACACCTTC. The chain employs TRBV9 and TRBJ1-2; unclear D gene. The CDR3 has 12 amino acids. The V end lost 4 bases, the J end lost 5 bases, and 9 bases lay between the germline ends. The germline V gene encodes CDR1 SGDLS and CDR2 YYNGEE.

The chain has TRBV30 and TRBJ2-1, with D possibly being TRBD2 (5 bases). Germline V gene data show CDR1 as GTSNPN and CDR2 as SVGIG (reference sequence). The ends were cut back, 5 bases at V and 3 bases at J, with 14 bases in the middle. CDR3 length: 14 amino acids. The CDR3 DNA follows: TGTGCCTGGTCGGGCGGACTTATCTACAATGAGCAGTTCTTC. Translating gives CAWSGGLIYNEQFF.

This chain connects TRBV7-2 to TRBJ1-2; maybe TRBD1 (6 bases). Germline assignment: CDR1 SGHTA and CDR2 FQGNSA. V gave up 5 bases and J gave up 8 bases, with 15 bases separating them. The length of the CDR3 is 13 residues. The CDR3 sequence is CASSPRGQQGYTF. CDR3 bases: TGTGCCAGCAGCCCACGGGGACAACAGGGCTACACCTTC.

The chain uses TRBV7-2 and TRBJ1-5, with a weak D call TRBD1 (5 bases). Trimming left V 1 base short and J 7 bases short, with 11 bases between. Germline CDR1 reads SGHTA; CDR2 reads FQGNSA. The CDR3 totals 14 residues. The CDR3 DNA is TGTGCCAGCAGCTTAGACGGCAGGGCACAGCCCCAGCATTTT. Amino acids: CASSLDGRAQPQHF. Looking up the rest from reference TRBV7-2 and TRBJ1-5 gives the full variable domain: GAGVSQSPSNKVTEKGKDVELRCDPISGHTALYWYRQSLGQGLEFLIYFQGNSAPDKSGLPSDRFSAERTGGSVSTLTIQRTQQEDSAVYLCASSLDGRAQPQHFGDGTRLSIL.

The chain recombines TRBV5-6 with TRBJ2-4; D might be TRBD2 (5 bases). The CDR3 spans 13 residues. CDR1 is SGHDT and CDR2 is YYEEEE in the germline V gene. The V and J ends lost 4 bases and 9 bases respectively, with 14 bases between them. For the CDR3, the DNA is TGTGCCAGCAGCCGGGGTAGTAGAGGCATTCAGTACTTC. It translates to CASSRGSRGIQYF.

The chain combines TRBV7-2 with TRBJ2-7, with unresolved D. Deletions cut 4 bases from V and 4 bases from J, with 5 bases between. The length of the CDR3 is 11 residues. CDR1 and CDR2 (germline): SGHTA, FQGNSA. The CDR3 DNA reads TGTGCCAGCAGCTCCCTTTACGAGCAGTACTTC. Encoded protein: CASSSLYEQYF. The complete variable domain, with remaining parts taken from reference TRBV7-2 and TRBJ2-7, reads GAGVSQSPSNKVTEKGKDVELRCDPISGHTALYWYRQSLGQGLEFLIYFQGNSAPDKSGLPSDRFSAERTGGSVSTLTIQRTQQEDSAVYLCASSSLYEQYFGPGTRLTVT.

The chain joins TRBV28 to TRBJ1-1; 9 bases line up with TRBD1. The CDR3 loop spans 13 amino acids. Germline values: CDR1 MDHEN, CDR2 SYDVKM. With V trimmed by 6 bases and J by 9 bases, 8 bases remained unmatched. In DNA form, the CDR3 reads TGTGCCAGCAGGGCGACAGGGGGTCCTCAAGCTTTCTTT. It yields the protein CASRATGGPQAFF.

The V and J genes are TRBV2 and TRBJ2-1; TRBD2 matches 15 bases. The trim removed 10 bases at V and 7 bases at J, leaving 2 bases unmatched. Germline assignment: CDR1 SNHLY and CDR2 FYNNEI. This CDR3 comprises 13 residues. In nucleotides, the CDR3 is TGTGCCACCGGGACTAGCGGGAGGAATGAGCAGTTCTTC. The encoded protein is CATGTSGRNEQFF. Together with reference TRBV2 and TRBJ2-1, the CDR3 gives the full variable domain: EPEVTQTPSHQVTQMGQEVILRCVPISNHLYFYWYRQILGQKVEFLVSFYNNEISEKSEIFDDQFSVERPDGSNFTLKIRSTKLEDSAMYFCATGTSGRNEQFFGPGTRLTVL.